The present T cell receptor (beta chain) was sequenced within a study of blood T cell repertoires in COVID-19. TCRdb's copy holds only in-frame clones and misses some; the assay was immunoSEQ multiplex PCR. Here the sample spans approximately 470,000 clones, roughly nine tenths being singletons. V lost 5 bases to trimming and J lost 3 bases, with 17 bases between them. This CDR3 region has 15 residues. In germline, CDR1 is SNHLY, CDR2 FYNNEI. The origin of this receptor is a woman between 18 and 30 years old who had recovered from COVID-19. Sequencing input: PBMCs or T cells enriched from blood (not recorded which). This chain uses TRBV2 with TRBJ2-7; D ambiguous. This CDR3 is CASSSSVPGFYEQYF. For the CDR3, the DNA is TGTGCCAGCAGTAGCAGCGTCCCCGGGTTCTACGAGCAGTACTTC.